These 18 T cell receptor beta chains originate from one sample sequenced in a study of blood T cell repertoires in COVID-19. Produced via immunoSEQ multiplex PCR; TCRdb's table is partial and in-frame only. This table holds about 320,000 clones, approximately 85% found once. The sample taken for sequencing was peripheral blood. Source of these receptors: a human donor in a cohort sampled during active COVID-19.

This chain links TRBV7-8 with TRBJ2-1; maybe TRBD1 (5 bases). CDR1 is SGHVS and CDR2 is FQNEAQ in the germline V gene. The CDR3 runs to 16 residues. The ends were cut back, 4 bases at V and 0 bases at J, with 13 bases in the middle. In nucleotides, the CDR3 is TGTGCCAGCAGCTCGCAGGGTGGAAACTCCTACAATGAGCAGTTCTTC. This translates into CASSSQGGNSYNEQFF.

This clone appeared a few times. The chain couples TRBV7-9 to TRBJ1-2; 7 positions match TRBD1. Germline V gene sequence: CDR1 SEHNR, CDR2 FQNEAQ (reference sequence). The CDR3 sequence is 15 residues long. The V gene end was trimmed by 0 bases and the J gene end by 4 bases; junction bases not matched to a gene: 5. CDR3 region: CASSLAGTDSYGYTF. The CDR3 coding sequence is TGTGCCAGCAGCTTAGCGGGGACAGATTCCTATGGCTACACCTTC.

This chain connects TRBV28 to TRBJ1-5; D not certain. Per germline, CDR1 MDHEN and CDR2 SYDVKM. The CDR3 contains 13 residues. With 4 bases removed from V and 3 bases from J, the gap between germline ends came to 7 bases. CDR3 coding DNA: TGTGCCAGCAGTTATGTGGCCAATCAGCCCCAGCATTTT. This translates into CASSYVANQPQHF.

The rearrangement links TRBV27 to TRBJ1-2, with 9 nucleotides matching TRBD1. CDR3 length: 16 amino acids. CDR1 and CDR2 from the germline V gene are MNHEY and SMNVEV (reference sequence). Unmatched junction bases numbered 12, after V lost 5 bases and J lost 5 bases. The CDR3 DNA reads TGTGCCAGCAGTCCGACCTGGACAGGGGAGCGGTATGGCTACACCTTC. Residues: CASSPTWTGERYGYTF.

The chain employs TRBV5-1 and TRBJ2-7, with 9 nucleotides matching TRBD2. V gave up 4 bases and J gave up 5 bases; unmatched junction bases: 7. CDR1 and CDR2 from the germline V gene are SGHRS and YFSETQ. The CDR3 sequence is 14 residues long. The CDR3 sequence: CASSGGGAIDEQYF. The CDR3 nucleotides are TGCGCCAGCAGCGGCGGGGGGGCGATCGACGAGCAGTACTTC.

The chain links TRBV9 to TRBJ1-1; the D gene is possibly TRBD1 (6 bases). In germline, CDR1 is SGDLS, CDR2 YYNGEE. The CDR3 is 15 residues long. Trimming stripped 4 bases from V and 4 bases from J, with 17 bases between. The CDR3 loop reads CASSPRRMTGTEAFF. The CDR3 nucleotides read TGTGCCAGCAGCCCCCGAAGGATGACAGGCACTGAAGCTTTCTTT. Full variable domain (remainder filled in from reference TRBV9 and TRBJ1-1): DSGVTQTPKHLITATGQRVTLRCSPRSGDLSVYWYQQSLDQGLQFLIQYYNGEERAKGNILERFSAQQFPDLHSELNLSSLELGDSALYFCASSPRRMTGTEAFFGQGTRLTVV.

V is TRBV14 and J is TRBJ2-1, with 12 positions matching TRBD2. Germline V lookup: CDR1 SGHDN, CDR2 FVKESK. The CDR3 consists of 17 residues. With 3 bases clipped from V and 7 bases from J, the junction kept 10 bases outside the gene matches. The CDR3 loop reads CASSHSGLAGGKNEQFF. CDR3 DNA sequence: TGTGCCAGCAGCCACAGTGGGCTAGCGGGGGGGAAGAATGAGCAGTTCTTC.

This chain links TRBV2 with TRBJ1-1; maybe TRBD1 (6 bases). The CDR3 runs 14 residues. The germline V gene has CDR1 SNHLY and CDR2 FYNNEI. Deletions cut 2 bases from V and 6 bases from J, with 13 bases between. The CDR3 sequence: CASSEWVGGPEAFF. CDR3 coding DNA: TGTGCCAGCAGTGAATGGGTAGGGGGACCTGAAGCTTTCTTT.

Remarks on this clone: In the same sample, other DNA sequences code for this CDR3. This rearrangement joins TRBV6-1 to TRBJ1-5; the match to TRBD1 covers 9 bases. V shed 3 bases and J 7 bases; nucleotides not matched to a gene: 7. The CDR3 extends over 15 amino acids. The V gene's germline CDR1 is MNHNS and CDR2 SASEGT. DNA for the CDR3: TGTGCCAGCAGTGAGGCGGGACAGGGACGGCAGCCCCAGCATTTT. Protein sequence: CASSEAGQGRQPQHF.

This chain connects TRBV2 to TRBJ2-2; maybe TRBD1 (5 bases). The CDR3 loop spans 14 amino acids. From germline, CDR1 is SNHLY and CDR2 FYNNEI. V shed 8 bases and J shed 0 bases, with 10 bases lying between them. The chain's CDR3 is CASCRGSNTGELFF. In DNA form, the CDR3 reads TGTGCCAGCTGTAGGGGCTCGAACACCGGGGAGCTGTTTTTT.

J is TRBJ1-5 and V is TRBV5-4; TRBD1 might be the D (6 bases). The CDR3 is 12 amino acids. Germline lookup yields CDR1 SGHNT and CDR2 YYREEE (reference sequence). The germline V and J ends were trimmed by 3 bases and 7 bases, with 8 bases remaining between them. The CDR3 region is CASSYTGQPQHF. CDR3 nucleotides: TGTGCCAGCAGCTATACAGGGCAGCCCCAGCATTTT. Full variable domain (missing parts from reference TRBV5-4 and TRBJ1-5): ETGVTQSPTHLIKTRGQQVTLRCSSQSGHNTVSWYQQALGQGPQFIFQYYREEENGRGNFPPRFSGLQFPNYSSELNVNALELDDSALYLCASSYTGQPQHFGDGTRLSIL.

This clone was detected only once. V gene TRBV4-1 combines with J gene TRBJ2-7; no definite D call. Trimming stripped 0 bases from V and 0 bases from J, with 12 bases between. The CDR3 contains 16 residues. The germline V gene has CDR1 MGHRA and CDR2 YSYEKL. The CDR3 bases are TGCGCCAGCAGCCAAGATCTTACGGGTATCTCCTACGAGCAGTACTTC. Encoded protein: CASSQDLTGISYEQYF.

The gene calls are TRBV24-1 and TRBJ1-4, with D possibly matching TRBD1 (6 bases). Trimming left V 3 bases short and J 6 bases short, with 13 bases between. CDR1 and CDR2 (germline): KGHDR, SFDVKD. The CDR3 has 15 amino acids. CDR3 residues: CATSDGTGLDEKLFF. For the CDR3, the DNA is TGTGCCACCAGTGATGGAACAGGGTTGGATGAAAAACTGTTTTTT.

This clone came up once. This sample includes further DNA sequences coding for the same CDR3. The gene calls are TRBV6-5 and TRBJ1-2; D is unresolved. This CDR3 is built from 13 residues. The germline gives CDR1 MNHEY, CDR2 SVGAGI. The V and J ends lost 6 bases and 0 bases respectively, with 8 bases between them. CDR3 in DNA: TGTGCCAGCAGGGTCAGTGCTAACTATGGCTACACCTTC. It translates to CASRVSANYGYTF.

The chain employs TRBV12-3 or TRBV12-4 and TRBJ2-6; no firm D call. V lost 9 bases and J lost 4, with 10 bases in between. The CDR3 spans 13 residues. The CDR3 DNA reads TGTGCCAGTAATCTATGGGGGGCCAACGTCCTGACTTTC. Translation: CASNLWGANVLTF.

This clone showed up just a few times. This chain's CDR3 is CATSRAGGQQYF. DNA for the CDR3: TGTGCCACCAGCAGGGCGGGGGGGCAGCAGTACTTC. This chain connects TRBV15 to TRBJ2-7; 9 nucleotides match TRBD2. With V trimmed by 3 bases and J by 8 bases, 2 bases remained unmatched. Germline V gene lookup returns CDR1 LNHNV and CDR2 YYDKDF (reference sequence). This CDR3 contains 12 residues.

This chain connects TRBV5-5 to TRBJ1-2, with 7 positions matching TRBD1. Germline CDR1 is SGHKS and CDR2 is YYEKEE (reference sequence). CDR3 length: 14 residues. Trimming took 0 bases from V and 6 from J; bases not matched to a gene: 5. Here the CDR3 reads CASSLVKGADGYTF. The CDR3 nucleotides are TGTGCCAGCAGCTTGGTGAAGGGGGCGGATGGCTACACCTTC. Using reference TRBV5-5 and TRBJ1-2 for the parts outside the CDR3, the full variable domain is DAGVTQSPTHLIKTRGQQVTLRCSPISGHKSVSWYQQVLGQGPQFIFQYYEKEERGRGNFPDRFSARQFPNYSSELNVNALLLGDSALYLCASSLVKGADGYTFGSGTRLTVV.

This chain links TRBV30 with TRBJ2-2; D might be TRBD1 (6 bases). The germline V and J ends were trimmed by 4 bases and 8 bases, with 8 bases remaining between them. The length of the CDR3 is 11 residues. Germline V lookup: CDR1 GTSNPN, CDR2 SVGIG (reference sequence). The CDR3 loop reads CAWKGTGELFF. The CDR3 nucleotides are TGTGCCTGGAAGGGGACAGGGGAGCTGTTTTTT. Based on the CDR3 plus reference TRBV30 and TRBJ2-2, the full variable domain is SQTIHQWPATLVQPVGSPLSLECTVEGTSNPNLYWYRQAAGRGLQLLFYSVGIGQISSEVPQNLSASRPQDRQFILSSKKLLLSDSGFYLCAWKGTGELFFGEGSRLTVL.